One sample yielded the 16 T cell receptor beta chains listed below, sequenced in a study of T cells after yellow fever vaccination. Each CDR3 protein gets one entry after TCRdb re-called the 5' RACE reads with MiXCR. The profile shows some 160,000 distinct CDR3 sequences, about a tenth of them singletons. Specimen: CD8+ T cells sorted from PBMCs, collected 45 days after the yellow fever booster vaccination. The receptors were gathered from a man younger than 35 who received the YFV17D yellow fever vaccine.

Only a few counts were recorded for this clonotype. The chain combines TRBV4-1 with TRBJ2-2; tentatively, D is TRBD1 (5 bases). V gave up 0 bases and J gave up 6 bases, with 8 bases separating them. The V gene's germline CDR1 is MGHRA and CDR2 YSYEKL. This CDR3 contains 14 residues. The CDR3 nucleotides read TGCGCCAGCAGCCAAGAAAGGGGCCCCGGGGAGCTGTTTTTT. Amino acid sequence: CASSQERGPGELFF.

The chain couples TRBV5-1 to TRBJ2-5; D might be TRBD1 (6 bases). This CDR3 is built from 17 residues. The ends were cut back, 0 bases at V and 5 bases at J, with 20 bases in the middle. Germline CDR1 and CDR2: SGHRS and YFSETQ. Here the CDR3 reads CASSLASVGRGEETQYF. For the CDR3, the DNA is TGCGCCAGCAGCTTGGCCTCAGTGGGCAGGGGAGAGGAGACCCAGTACTTC.

This clonotype occurred a few times. This chain links TRBV6-4 with TRBJ1-5, with 8 bases identical to TRBD1. Germline CDR1 and CDR2: MRHNA and SNTAGT. CDR3 length: 16 amino acids. The junction had 9 bases not matched to a gene; V was cut back by 2 bases and J by 6 bases. CDR3 residues: CASSDGTGISAQPQHF. The CDR3 coding sequence is TGTGCCAGCAGTGACGGGACAGGCATAAGCGCTCAGCCCCAGCATTTT.

In its sample, this clonotype was seen a few times. The CDR3: CATSDDDRGRTDTQYF. In DNA form, the CDR3 reads TGTGCCACCAGTGATGATGACAGGGGGCGCACAGATACGCAGTATTTT. The V call is TRBV24-1, the J call TRBJ2-3, with TRBD1 matching over 10 bases. Germline V gene lookup returns CDR1 KGHDR and CDR2 SFDVKD. This CDR3 has 16 amino acids. The V gene end was trimmed by 3 bases and the J gene end by 1 base; junction bases not matched to a gene: 3.

The J gene is TRBJ2-1, the V gene TRBV12-3 or TRBV12-4; the match to TRBD1 covers 7 bases. The CDR3 extends over 14 amino acids. J gave up 9 bases and V 7 bases, and 12 bases lay outside the gene matches. CDR3 protein: CASTPGQPDREQFF. In nucleotides, the CDR3 is TGTGCCAGCACCCCGGGACAGCCCGATCGTGAGCAGTTCTTC.

The V gene is TRBV7-9, the J gene TRBJ2-7; D is unclear. V was cut by 4 bases and J by 5 bases, with 12 bases left in between. Looked up from germline, CDR1 is SEHNR and CDR2 is FQNEAQ (reference sequence). CDR3 length: 13 amino acids. CDR3 loop: CASSSGSRDEQYV. CDR3 bases: TGTGCCAGCAGCTCCGGGTCTCGGGACGAGCAGTACGTC.

This clonotype was detected many times. This rearrangement joins TRBV18 to TRBJ2-3, with 7 nucleotides matching TRBD1. This CDR3 contains 15 residues. CDR1 is KGHSH, CDR2 LQKENI, per germline. V dropped 3 bases and J dropped 2; count of bases not matched to a gene: 5. The CDR3 region is CASSPTGAPTDTQYF. The DNA for the CDR3 is TGTGCCAGCTCACCCACAGGGGCCCCCACAGATACGCAGTATTTT.

This chain connects TRBV3-1 to TRBJ2-1, with 7 bases identical to TRBD1. After removal of 0 bases from V and 5 bases from J, the junction contained 4 bases not matched to a gene. The length of the CDR3 is 15 residues. Germline V lookup: CDR1 LGHDT, CDR2 YNNKEL (reference sequence). The CDR3 DNA reads as TGTGCCAGCAGCCAAGAGGACAGGCTGGACAATGAGCAGTTCTTC. Its translation is CASSQEDRLDNEQFF.

The chain couples TRBV7-3 to TRBJ2-3; the D gene is possibly TRBD1 (5 bases). Germline loops: CDR1 SGHTA, CDR2 FQGTGA. The CDR3 loop spans 15 amino acids. Trimming took off 1 base at V and 4 bases at J, with 12 bases between the two ends. CDR3 nucleotides: TGTGCCAGCAGCTTAATGGGGCTAGTGGCAGATACGCAGTATTTT. Translating it yields CASSLMGLVADTQYF.

This clonotype was picked up many times. The chain carries TRBV29-1 and TRBJ2-1; possibly TRBD1 or TRBD2 for D (5 bases each). Germline V CDR1 and CDR2: SQVTM, ANQGSEA. This CDR3 has 13 amino acids. The germline V and J ends were trimmed by 5 bases and 3 bases, with 11 bases remaining between them. The DNA for the CDR3 is TGCAGCGTTCCGGGGCCGAGCTACAATGAGCAGTTCTTC. Translation: CSVPGPSYNEQFF.

The chain is built from TRBV28 and TRBJ1-1; 8 positions match TRBD1. The germline V gene has CDR1 MDHEN and CDR2 SYDVKM. The CDR3 extends over 17 amino acids. With V trimmed by 5 bases and J by 1 base, 12 bases remained unmatched. CDR3 in DNA: TGTGCCAGCAGTGGAACCAGGACAGGGTATGGGAACACTGAAGCTTTCTTT. Protein: CASSGTRTGYGNTEAFF. The full variable domain, with the rest looked up from reference TRBV28 and TRBJ1-1, is DVKVTQSSRYLVKRTGEKVFLECVQDMDHENMFWYRQDPGLGLRLIYFSYDVKMKEKGDIPEGYSVSREKKERFSLILESASTNQTSMYLCASSGTRTGYGNTEAFFGQGTRLTVV.

This clonotype was picked up many times. This rearrangement joins TRBV4-2 to TRBJ1-2; tentative D call: TRBD1 (5 bases). The CDR3 length is 14 residues. Trimming left V 0 bases short and J 3 bases short, with 8 bases between. The germline V gene encodes CDR1 LGHNA and CDR2 YNFKEQ. DNA of the CDR3: TGTGCCAGCAGCCAAGAGGGGACTGACTATGGCTACACCTTC. Translated: CASSQEGTDYGYTF.

This clonotype has only a few counts. The chain has TRBV2 and TRBJ2-5; 11 bases fit TRBD2. V trimming: 7 bases; J trimming: 4 bases; junction bases outside the gene matches: 5. The CDR3 runs 14 residues. Per germline, CDR1 SNHLY and CDR2 FYNNEI. CDR3 protein: CASIKTSGAETQYF. CDR3 nucleotide sequence: TGTGCCAGCATTAAGACTAGCGGGGCAGAGACCCAGTACTTC. Based on the CDR3 plus reference TRBV2 and TRBJ2-5, the full variable domain is EPEVTQTPSHQVTQMGQEVILRCVPISNHLYFYWYRQILGQKVEFLVSFYNNEISEKSEIFDDQFSVERPDGSNFTLKIRSTKLEDSAMYFCASIKTSGAETQYFGPGTRLLVL.

This chain connects TRBV5-4 to TRBJ2-7, with 12 bases fitting TRBD2. The CDR3 contains 15 residues. Looked up from germline, CDR1 is SGHNT and CDR2 is YYREEE (reference sequence). Trimming took 3 bases from V and 3 from J; bases not matched to a gene: 4. CDR3 residues: CASSSGLAGGYEQYV. The DNA of the CDR3 is TGTGCCAGCAGCTCGGGACTAGCGGGCGGCTACGAGCAGTACGTC.

Only a few counts were recorded for this clonotype. V and J are TRBV29-1 and TRBJ2-7; D perhaps matches TRBD2 (5 bases). CDR3 length equals 14 residues. With 4 bases removed from V and 2 bases from J, the gap between germline ends came to 15 bases. In germline, CDR1 is SQVTM, CDR2 ANQGSEA. CDR3 DNA sequence: TGCAGCGTTGTCCCGGGGTCGGGCCCCTACGAGCAGTACTTC. Translated: CSVVPGSGPYEQYF.

The chain employs TRBV13 and TRBJ2-7; D not certain. Germline V gene data show CDR1 as PRHDT and CDR2 as FYEKMQ (reference sequence). The V end was cut by 5 bases, the J end by 1 base, with 6 bases between. This CDR3 region has 12 residues. The CDR3 DNA sequence: TGTGCCAGCAGCATCTTATCCTACGAGCAGTACTTC. This gives the protein CASSILSYEQYF.